The rows below give T cell receptor beta chains drawn from one sample of a study of blood T cells in healthy people across ages. TCRdb re-called the 5' RACE reads through MiXCR, storing one row per CDR3 protein. The data show some 1.5 million distinct CDR3 sequences, 40% to 45% seen once. Sequencing input: blood. The receptors here all came from a woman between 18 and 29 years old in good health. CDR3s include the opening cysteine and the closing phenylalanine or tryptophan. A D gene is named only where the DNA matches it firmly. Size is stated for part of the rows, as once, few or many counts, or as a class when the clone is expanded.

TRBJ1-2 | - | TRBV7-9 | few | CASSLPRGIYGYTF | TGTGCCAGCAGCTTACCCCGGGGTATCTATGGCTACACCTTC
TRBJ2-1 | TRBD2 | TRBV15 | few | CATSRAGFWASGRRGSYNEQFF | TGTGCCACCAGCAGAGCCGGCTTTTGGGCTAGCGGGAGGCGGGGCTCCTACAATGAGCAGTTCTTC
TRBJ2-1 | - | TRBV25-1 | - | CASSDSRGDYNEQFF | TGTGCCAGCAGTGATAGCCGCGGGGACTACAATGAGCAGTTCTTC
TRBJ2-3 | - | TRBV28 | - | CASFKAARDLTDTQYF | TGTGCCAGCTTTAAGGCAGCGAGGGACCTCACAGATACGCAGTATTTT
TRBJ2-7 | - | TRBV5-1 | - | CASSLDDGGYEQYF | TGCGCCAGCAGCCTGGACGACGGTGGCTACGAGCAGTACTTC
TRBJ1-5 | - | TRBV12-3/TRBV12-4 | - | CASSSDTLNQPQHF | TGTGCCAGCAGTTCAGACACTCTCAATCAGCCCCAGCATTTT
TRBJ2-7 | - | TRBV7-8 | many | CASTDGNLKSSYEQYF | TGTGCCTCCACGGACGGAAACCTGAAAAGCTCCTACGAGCAGTACTTC
TRBJ2-1 | - | TRBV9 | few | CASVADSSYNEQFF | TGTGCCAGCGTCGCGGACAGCTCCTACAATGAGCAGTTCTTC
TRBJ2-1 | - | TRBV18 | - | CASSPQKGQETQFF | TGTGCCAGCTCACCACAAAAAGGACAAGAGACCCAGTTCTTC
TRBJ1-5 | - | TRBV20-1 | - | CSAGRRADNQPQHF | TGCAGTGCTGGGCGGCGGGCGGACAATCAGCCCCAGCATTTT
TRBJ2-5 | - | TRBV12-3/TRBV12-4 | few | CASSFGGSREETQYF | TGTGCCAGCAGTTTTGGTGGTAGTCGAGAAGAGACCCAGTACTTC
TRBJ2-5 | - | TRBV3-1 | - | CASSQAGDETQYF | TGTGCCAGCAGCCAAGCGGGGGACGAGACCCAGTACTTC
TRBJ1-1 | - | TRBV27 | - | CASSSQRGRGTEAFF | TGTGCCAGCAGTTCCCAGCGAGGGAGAGGCACTGAAGCTTTCTTT
TRBJ2-1 | - | TRBV12-5 | - | CASTLGRADNEQFF | TGTGCTAGCACATTGGGGCGAGCGGACAATGAGCAGTTCTTC
TRBJ2-7 | - | TRBV7-2 | few | CASSLERSSPEQYF | TGTGCCAGCAGCTTGGAGCGGTCATCTCCCGAGCAGTACTTC
TRBJ1-5 | - | TRBV5-5 | - | CASSRLPGSSNNQPQHF | TGTGCCAGCAGCCGCCTACCCGGGTCCTCAAACAATCAGCCCCAGCATTTT
TRBJ2-4 | TRBD2 | TRBV27 | few | CASKLAGGGIQYF | TGTGCCAGCAAACTAGCGGGAGGCGGCATTCAGTACTTC
TRBJ2-7 | TRBD2 | TRBV20-1 | - | CSGKGPNSGSRYEQYF | TGCAGTGGCAAGGGCCCTAATAGCGGGAGCAGGTACGAGCAGTACTTC
TRBJ2-7 | TRBD1 | TRBV19 | - | CASSTRRTGDEQYF | TGTGCCAGTAGTACTAGACGTACAGGGGACGAGCAGTACTTC
TRBJ2-3 | TRBD2 | TRBV4-3 | few | CASSQGRTSGVDTQYF | TGCGCCAGCAGCCAGGGTAGGACTAGCGGGGTTGATACGCAGTATTTT
TRBJ2-3 | - | TRBV5-1 | - | CASSQFSTDTQYF | TGCGCCAGCAGTCAATTCAGCACAGATACGCAGTATTTT
TRBJ2-4 | - | TRBV2 | - | CASSEFTVLSKDIQYF | TGTGCCAGCAGTGAGTTTACGGTATTATCCAAAGACATTCAGTACTTC
TRBJ2-4 | - | TRBV12-3/TRBV12-4 | - | CASSFEDGLEQYF | TGTGCCAGCAGTTTTGAGGACGGCTTGGAGCAGTACTTC